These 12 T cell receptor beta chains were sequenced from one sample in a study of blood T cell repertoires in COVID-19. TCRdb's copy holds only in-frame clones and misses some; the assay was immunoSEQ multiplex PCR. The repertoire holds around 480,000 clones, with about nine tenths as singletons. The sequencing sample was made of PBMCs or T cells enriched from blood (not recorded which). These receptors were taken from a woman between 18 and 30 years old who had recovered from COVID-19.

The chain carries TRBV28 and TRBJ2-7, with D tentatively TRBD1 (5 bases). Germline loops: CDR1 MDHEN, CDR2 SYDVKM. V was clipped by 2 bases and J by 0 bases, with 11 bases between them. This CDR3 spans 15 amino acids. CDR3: CASSLQGTISYEQYF. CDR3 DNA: TGTGCCAGCAGTTTACAGGGCACTATCTCCTACGAGCAGTACTTC.

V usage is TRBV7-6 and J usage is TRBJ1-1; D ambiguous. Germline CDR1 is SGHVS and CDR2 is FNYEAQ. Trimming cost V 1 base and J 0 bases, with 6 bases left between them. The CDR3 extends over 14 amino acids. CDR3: CASSLGGLNTEAFF. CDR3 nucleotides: TGTGCCAGCAGCTTAGGAGGGTTGAACACTGAAGCTTTCTTT.

The CDR3 is CASSWIQGADGYTF. In nucleotides, the CDR3 is TGTGCCAGCAGCTGGATACAGGGGGCGGATGGCTACACCTTC. This sequence joins TRBV7-9 and TRBJ1-2; 9 bases are shared with TRBD1. The germline V gene has CDR1 SEHNR and CDR2 FQNEAQ (reference sequence). Trimming removed 4 bases from V and 6 bases from J; junction bases left unmatched: 6. This CDR3 has 14 residues.

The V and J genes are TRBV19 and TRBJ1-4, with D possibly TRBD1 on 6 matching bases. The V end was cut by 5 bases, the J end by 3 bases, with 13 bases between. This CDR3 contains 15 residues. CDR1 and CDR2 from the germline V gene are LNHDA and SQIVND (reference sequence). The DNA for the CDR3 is TGTGCCAGTAGTCTTACACAGGGTCCTAATGAAAAACTGTTTTTT. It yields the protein CASSLTQGPNEKLFF. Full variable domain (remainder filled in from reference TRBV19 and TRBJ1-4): DGGITQSPKYLFRKEGQNVTLSCEQNLNHDAMYWYRQDPGQGLRLIYYSQIVNDFQKGDIAEGYSVSREKKESFPLTVTSAQKNPTAFYLCASSLTQGPNEKLFFGSGTQLSVL.

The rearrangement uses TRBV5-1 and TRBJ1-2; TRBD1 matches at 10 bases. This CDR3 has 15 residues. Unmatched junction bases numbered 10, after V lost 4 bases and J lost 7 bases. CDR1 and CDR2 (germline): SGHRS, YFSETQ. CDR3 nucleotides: TGCGCCAGCAGCCTTGAGACAGGGGGCGTAAGTGGCTACACCTTC. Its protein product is CASSLETGGVSGYTF.

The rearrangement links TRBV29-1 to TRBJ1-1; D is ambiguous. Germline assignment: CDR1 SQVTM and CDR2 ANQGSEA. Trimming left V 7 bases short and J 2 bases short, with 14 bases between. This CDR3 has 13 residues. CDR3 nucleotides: TGCAGCGCCCCCCTTGAGTTAAACACTGAAGCTTTCTTT. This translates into CSAPLELNTEAFF.

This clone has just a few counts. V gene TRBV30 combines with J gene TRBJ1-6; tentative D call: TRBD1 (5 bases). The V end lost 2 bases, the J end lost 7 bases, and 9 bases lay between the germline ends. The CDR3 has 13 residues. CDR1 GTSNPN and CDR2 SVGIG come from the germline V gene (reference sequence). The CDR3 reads CAWSSNRNSPLHF. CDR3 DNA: TGTGCCTGGAGTTCCAACAGGAATTCACCCCTCCACTTT.

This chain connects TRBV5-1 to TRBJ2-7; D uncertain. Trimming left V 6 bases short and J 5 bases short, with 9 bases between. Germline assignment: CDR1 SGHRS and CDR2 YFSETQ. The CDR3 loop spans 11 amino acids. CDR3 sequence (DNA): TGCGCCAGCACCCTAGGCAACGAGCAGTACTTC. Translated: CASTLGNEQYF. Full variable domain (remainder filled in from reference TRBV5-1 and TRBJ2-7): KAGVTQTPRYLIKTRGQQVTLSCSPISGHRSVSWYQQTPGQGLQFLFEYFSETQRNKGNFPGRFSGRQFSNSRSEMNVSTLELGDSALYLCASTLGNEQYFGPGTRLTVT.

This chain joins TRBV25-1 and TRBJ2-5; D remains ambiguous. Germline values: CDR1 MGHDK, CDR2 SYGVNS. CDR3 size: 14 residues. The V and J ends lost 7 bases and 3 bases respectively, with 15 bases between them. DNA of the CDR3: TGTGCCAGCATGGCTTCAGGCAGGAAAGAGACCCAGTACTTC. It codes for CASMASGRKETQYF.

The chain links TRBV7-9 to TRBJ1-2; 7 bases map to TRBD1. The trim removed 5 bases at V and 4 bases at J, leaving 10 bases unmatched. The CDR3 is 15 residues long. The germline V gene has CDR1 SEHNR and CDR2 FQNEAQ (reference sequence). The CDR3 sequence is CASSVEDRIGYGYTF. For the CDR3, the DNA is TGTGCCAGCAGCGTGGAGGACAGGATCGGCTATGGCTACACCTTC. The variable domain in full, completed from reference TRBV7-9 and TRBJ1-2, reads DTGVSQNPRHKITKRGQNVTFRCDPISEHNRLYWYRQTLGQGPEFLTYFQNEAQLEKSRLLSDRFSAERPKGSFSTLEIQRTEQGDSAMYLCASSVEDRIGYGYTFGSGTRLTVV.

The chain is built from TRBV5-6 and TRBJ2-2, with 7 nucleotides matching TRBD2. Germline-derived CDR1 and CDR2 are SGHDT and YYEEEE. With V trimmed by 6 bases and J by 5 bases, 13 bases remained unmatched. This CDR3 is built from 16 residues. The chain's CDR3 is CASTPPGGRGTGELFF. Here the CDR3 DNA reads TGTGCCAGCACCCCCCCGGGGGGAAGAGGGACCGGGGAGCTGTTTTTT.

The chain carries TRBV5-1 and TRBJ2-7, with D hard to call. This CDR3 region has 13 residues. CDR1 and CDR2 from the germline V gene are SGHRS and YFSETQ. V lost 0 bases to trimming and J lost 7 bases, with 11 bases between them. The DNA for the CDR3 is TGCGCCAGCAGCTTGGATTTGGTTCGGGAGCAGTACTTC. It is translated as CASSLDLVREQYF.